Listed here are 31 T cell receptor beta chains from one sample, sequenced in a study of Ad26.COV2.S vaccination and SARS-CoV-2 variants. Generated by immunoSEQ multiplex PCR, the TCRdb table keeps only in-frame clones and is missing some. The sample has 300,000 to 400,000 clones; roughly 88% are singletons. Regarding treatment: some 20 received Ad26.COV2.S at low or high dose, single or two shots; roughly 5 received placebo; per-sample allocation not given. Material that was analyzed had been drawn on day 63 after the first vaccine or placebo injection. Sequenced here: peripheral blood, sampled in a trial of Ad26.COV2.S vaccine versus placebo. The receptors stem from a person aged 18 to 59 who received the Ad26.COV2.S COVID-19 vaccine or a placebo.

The CDR3 DNA reads as TGCAGTGCTAACGCTCGGGGGGCTCAGTACTTC. It specifies CSANARGAQYF. The chain employs TRBV20-1 and TRBJ2-5; TRBD2 might be the D (7 bases). The CDR3 consists of 11 residues. Germline V CDR1 and CDR2: DFQATT, SNEGSKA (reference sequence). V was clipped by 4 bases and J by 11 bases, with 14 bases between them.

The chain combines TRBV6-2 or TRBV6-3 with TRBJ2-1; TRBD1 agrees at 7 bases. Per germline, CDR1 MNHEY and CDR2 SVGEGT. The CDR3 is made up of 18 amino acids. The trim removed 4 bases at V and 0 bases at J, leaving 12 bases unmatched. The CDR3 nucleotides read TGTGCCAGCAGTTTATCCTTTGAGGGGGCGGACTCCTACAATGAGCAGTTCTTC. Translated, it gives CASSLSFEGADSYNEQFF.

This clone was detected once. The chain recombines TRBV5-1 with TRBJ1-1; no definite D call. V lost 3 bases and J 11 bases, leaving 14 bases between the germline ends. The CDR3 totals 12 residues. Germline assignment: CDR1 SGHRS and CDR2 YFSETQ. As DNA, the CDR3 is TGCGCCAGCAGCTACGGGTCCCTCGGCGCTTTCTTT. Translating it yields CASSYGSLGAFF.

The rearrangement links TRBV28 to TRBJ1-5; D uncertain. Trimming pared 2 bases from V and 5 bases from J, leaving 13 bases between. This CDR3 has 15 residues. Germline values: CDR1 MDHEN, CDR2 SYDVKM. DNA of the CDR3: TGTGCCAGCAGTTTACGGTCCTGGGTAGATCAGCCCCAGCATTTT. This sequence encodes CASSLRSWVDQPQHF.

Written as DNA, the CDR3 is TGTGCCAGTAGGGATACTAGTAACTATGGCTACACCTTC. The encoded protein is CASRDTSNYGYTF. The chain employs TRBV19 and TRBJ1-2; D not certain. The CDR3 contains 13 residues. Germline V CDR1 and CDR2: LNHDA, SQIVND (reference sequence). Trimming removed 6 bases from V and 1 base from J, with 9 bases in between. The whole variable domain, remainder taken from reference TRBV19 and TRBJ1-2, is DGGITQSPKYLFRKEGQNVTLSCEQNLNHDAMYWYRQDPGQGLRLIYYSQIVNDFQKGDIAEGYSVSREKKESFPLTVTSAQKNPTAFYLCASRDTSNYGYTFGSGTRLTVV.

In its sample, this clone was seen once. This chain connects TRBV14 to TRBJ2-1; no clear D gene. The CDR3 runs 14 residues. In germline, CDR1 is SGHDN, CDR2 FVKESK. With 0 bases removed from V and 8 bases from J, the gap between germline ends came to 11 bases. The DNA for the CDR3 is TGTGCCAGCAGCCAAGACACAGTGCGGTATGAGCAGTTCTTC. This gives the protein CASSQDTVRYEQFF.

The chain carries TRBV4-3 and TRBJ1-2; D gene ambiguous. Germline loops: CDR1 LGHNA, CDR2 YSLEER. The CDR3 is made up of 14 amino acids. V lost 0 bases and J 8 bases, leaving 13 bases between the germline ends. The CDR3 is CASSQEPDLRGYTF. Here the CDR3 DNA reads TGCGCCAGCAGCCAAGAACCGGACCTGAGGGGCTACACCTTC.

The rearrangement uses TRBV19 and TRBJ2-2; possible D gene TRBD1, 6 bases. The CDR3 sequence is 14 residues long. V was clipped by 5 bases and J by 4 bases, with 11 bases between them. Germline assignment: CDR1 LNHDA and CDR2 SQIVND (reference sequence). The CDR3 protein is CASSWGRGTGELFF. CDR3 nucleotides: TGTGCCAGTAGTTGGGGCAGGGGCACCGGGGAGCTGTTTTTT.

This chain uses TRBV7-6 with TRBJ2-2, with 8 bases lining up with TRBD1. The CDR3 has 17 residues. Looked up from germline, CDR1 is SGHVS and CDR2 is FNYEAQ. With V trimmed by 4 bases and J by 1 base, 8 bases remained unmatched. CDR3 nucleotide sequence: TGTGCCAGCAGCTGGGGGGCCGGGACAGGGAACACCGGGGAGCTGTTTTTT. This sequence encodes CASSWGAGTGNTGELFF.

The chain is built from TRBV6-4 and TRBJ1-2; the match to TRBD1 covers 9 bases. V shed 5 bases and J 8 bases; nucleotides not matched to a gene: 24. The CDR3 consists of 19 residues. Germline V gene lookup returns CDR1 MRHNA and CDR2 SNTAGT. The DNA of the CDR3 is TGTGCCAGCAGTAACTACGCCGGGACAGGGTCTTCTTTTAGAGACGGCTACACCTTC. Its translation is CASSNYAGTGSSFRDGYTF.

This clone was observed a few times. The chain is built from TRBV27 and TRBJ1-6; D unresolved. The CDR3 contains 16 residues. Germline V lookup: CDR1 MNHEY, CDR2 SMNVEV (reference sequence). V was pared by 2 bases and J by 4 bases, with 12 bases between. CDR3 region: CASSLRADFYNSPLHF. In DNA, the CDR3 is TGTGCCAGCAGTTTAAGGGCAGACTTTTATAATTCACCCCTCCACTTT.

V and J are TRBV7-3 and TRBJ2-1; 10 bases align to TRBD2. This CDR3 is built from 15 residues. V shed 6 bases, J shed 4 bases, and the junction held 6 bases outside the gene matches. CDR1 and CDR2 from the germline V gene are SGHTA and FQGTGA. CDR3 coding DNA: TGTGCCAGCAGTTCCGTAGCGGGGGGATACAATGAGCAGTTCTTC. Residues: CASSSVAGGYNEQFF.

The V and J genes are TRBV19 and TRBJ2-1; possible D gene TRBD1, 6 bases. Trimming removed 4 bases at V and 4 bases at J, with 8 bases between. The CDR3 consists of 13 residues. Germline V CDR1 and CDR2: LNHDA, SQIVND (reference sequence). CDR3 protein: CASSTDRYNEQFF. The DNA for the CDR3 is TGTGCCAGTAGTACCGACAGGTACAATGAGCAGTTCTTC.

This clone was recorded a few times. V gene TRBV7-9 combines with J gene TRBJ2-1; D remains ambiguous. Trimming cost V 2 bases and J 8 bases, with 16 bases left between them. The germline gives CDR1 SEHNR, CDR2 FQNEAQ (reference sequence). The CDR3 totals 15 residues. For the CDR3, the DNA is TGTGCCAGCAGCTTAAGCCTACTCCTACGGGATGAGCAGTTCTTC. It encodes CASSLSLLLRDEQFF.

The gene calls are TRBV12-3 or TRBV12-4 and TRBJ2-1; 10 bases are a match to TRBD2. The CDR3 is 13 amino acids. J was trimmed by 7 bases and V by 5 bases; bases with no gene match: 2. CDR3 in DNA: TGTGCCAGCAGTGGGGGACTAGCGAATGAGCAGTTCTTC. This gives the protein CASSGGLANEQFF.

The chain is built from TRBV5-6 and TRBJ2-7; D is possibly TRBD2 (5 bases). V was clipped by 4 bases and J by 3 bases, with 11 bases between them. The CDR3 has 13 amino acids. The germline V gene has CDR1 SGHDT and CDR2 YYEEEE. The CDR3 region has the DNA TGTGCCAGCAGCCAAGGGAGCAGCTACGAGCAGTACGTC. Amino acid sequence: CASSQGSSYEQYV.

This clone was counted between two and nine times. The CDR3 loop is CASSDGGAAEAFF. In DNA form, the CDR3 reads TGTGCCAGCAGCGACGGAGGGGCAGCTGAAGCTTTCTTT. J is TRBJ1-1 and V is TRBV11-1; maybe TRBD1 (5 bases). V lost 5 bases and J lost 6, with 13 bases in between. CDR1 is SGHAT, CDR2 FQDESV, per germline (reference sequence). There are 13 residues in the CDR3. Together with reference TRBV11-1 and TRBJ1-1, the CDR3 gives the full variable domain: EAEVAQSPRYKITEKSQAVAFWCDPISGHATLYWYRQILGQGPELLVQFQDESVVDDSQLPKDRFSAERLKGVDSTLKIQPAELGDSAMYLCASSDGGAAEAFFGQGTRLTVV.

This clone was counted once. V usage is TRBV4-2 and J usage is TRBJ2-5; D is uncertain. Germline V gives CDR1 LGHNA, CDR2 YNFKEQ. The V and J ends lost 1 base and 4 bases respectively, with 7 bases between them. The CDR3 spans 13 residues. CDR3 sequence (DNA): TGTGCCAGCAGCCAAGTCGAAGTAGAGACCCAGTACTTC. It encodes CASSQVEVETQYF.

This rearrangement joins TRBV18 to TRBJ1-4; 10 bases line up with TRBD1. CDR1 is KGHSH, CDR2 LQKENI, per germline. The CDR3 length is 17 residues. Trimming took 1 base from V and 5 from J; bases not matched to a gene: 7. The CDR3 is CASSPLAGTGENEKLFF. In DNA form, the CDR3 reads TGTGCCAGCTCACCACTGGCGGGGACAGGGGAAAATGAAAAACTGTTTTTT.

V and J are TRBV19 and TRBJ2-3; tentatively, D is TRBD2 (6 bases). The germline V gene has CDR1 LNHDA and CDR2 SQIVND (reference sequence). Trimming took off 5 bases at V and 5 bases at J, with 20 bases between the two ends. CDR3 length: 16 amino acids. CDR3 nucleotide sequence: TGTGCCAGTAGTTCCAATCGACTAGAGGGGTTAGATACGCAGTATTTT. Translation: CASSSNRLEGLDTQYF.

This clone has only one observation. V gene TRBV7-3 combines with J gene TRBJ2-5; 10 nucleotides match TRBD2. CDR1 and CDR2 (germline): SGHTA, FQGTGA. This CDR3 spans 17 amino acids. The V and J ends lost 0 bases and 2 bases, in that order; junction bases with no gene match: 6. CDR3: CASSLTPLLAGQETQYF. The CDR3 DNA reads as TGTGCCAGCAGCTTAACTCCCCTACTAGCGGGGCAAGAGACCCAGTACTTC.

The genes are TRBV19 and TRBJ1-1, with D hard to call. CDR1 LNHDA and CDR2 SQIVND come from the germline V gene (reference sequence). The CDR3 runs 13 residues. The V and J ends lost 3 bases and 10 bases respectively, with 15 bases between them. The CDR3 sequence is CASSINSLSGAFF. The DNA for the CDR3 is TGTGCCAGTAGTATCAATTCCTTATCAGGAGCTTTCTTT.

The V and J genes are TRBV19 and TRBJ1-2; D is perhaps TRBD1 (6 bases). This CDR3 has 13 amino acids. CDR1 LNHDA and CDR2 SQIVND come from the germline V gene (reference sequence). Trimming removed 10 bases from V and 8 bases from J, with 20 bases in between. CDR3 in amino acids: CATISLGGIGYTF. DNA of the CDR3: TGTGCCACAATCTCCTTAGGGGGGATCGGCTACACCTTC.

This chain connects TRBV11-2 to TRBJ1-2; no clear D. Looked up from germline, CDR1 is SGHAT and CDR2 is FQNNGV. This CDR3 is 15 amino acids long. V lost 5 bases and J lost 3, with 16 bases in between. In DNA, the CDR3 is TGTGCCAGCAGCCCCGATGTTGTGCCAGACTATGGCTACACCTTC. This encodes CASSPDVVPDYGYTF.

The V call is TRBV28, the J call TRBJ1-5; D unresolved. Germline values: CDR1 MDHEN, CDR2 SYDVKM. V was clipped by 0 bases and J by 9 bases, with 15 bases between them. CDR3 length equals 15 residues. In DNA form, the CDR3 reads TGTGCCAGCAGTTTATGGGCGGAGGCCAGCACGCCCCAGCATTTT. Translating gives CASSLWAEASTPQHF.

The CDR3 reads CASSLRQGSMNTEAFF. CDR3 nucleotides: TGCGCCAGCAGCCTACGACAGGGATCGATGAACACTGAAGCTTTCTTT. The chain combines TRBV5-1 with TRBJ1-1, with 7 bases lining up with TRBD1. CDR1 is SGHRS and CDR2 is YFSETQ in the germline V gene. The CDR3 has 16 residues. J gave up 0 bases and V 4 bases, and 9 bases lay outside the gene matches.

The rearrangement uses TRBV14 and TRBJ2-7; D not certain. Germline V gene sequence: CDR1 SGHDN, CDR2 FVKESK. Trimming pared 0 bases from V and 0 bases from J, leaving 12 bases between. This CDR3 is built from 16 residues. The CDR3 sequence is CASSQDILSYSYEQYF. The DNA of the CDR3 is TGTGCCAGCAGCCAAGATATCCTCTCCTACTCCTACGAGCAGTACTTC.

This clone was seen at least ten times. V and J are TRBV7-2 and TRBJ1-2; tentative D call: TRBD1 (6 bases). Trimming stripped 2 bases from V and 3 bases from J, with 10 bases between. CDR1 is SGHTA, CDR2 FQGNSA, per germline. The length of the CDR3 is 14 residues. CDR3 residues: CASSLRGRDYGYTF. CDR3 DNA: TGTGCCAGCAGCTTAAGGGGGAGGGACTATGGCTACACCTTC. The variable domain in full, completed from reference TRBV7-2 and TRBJ1-2, reads GAGVSQSPSNKVTEKGKDVELRCDPISGHTALYWYRQSLGQGLEFLIYFQGNSAPDKSGLPSDRFSAERTGGSVSTLTIQRTQQEDSAVYLCASSLRGRDYGYTFGSGTRLTVV.

The chain joins TRBV5-1 to TRBJ2-2; no clear D gene. V gave up 4 bases and J gave up 8 bases, with 12 bases separating them. CDR3 length equals 13 residues. CDR1 is SGHRS, CDR2 YFSETQ, per germline. The CDR3 reads CASSPGSAGELFF. CDR3 DNA sequence: TGCGCCAGCAGCCCCGGAAGTGCGGGGGAGCTGTTTTTT.

The V gene is TRBV19, the J gene TRBJ1-2; TRBD1 is a possible D gene (5 bases). Trimming took off 4 bases at V and 3 bases at J, with 15 bases between the two ends. The CDR3 length is 15 residues. CDR1 and CDR2 from the germline V gene are LNHDA and SQIVND (reference sequence). The CDR3 spells CASSTTRGEYYGYTF. In DNA, the CDR3 is TGTGCCAGTAGTACCACTAGAGGGGAGTACTATGGCTACACCTTC.

The J gene is TRBJ1-2, the V gene TRBV7-9, with D maybe TRBD1 (5 bases). Germline V gene sequence: CDR1 SEHNR, CDR2 FQNEAQ (reference sequence). V lost 5 bases, J lost 5 bases, and 9 bases lay in between. The CDR3 loop spans 12 amino acids. The CDR3 loop reads CASSAGQYGYTF. The CDR3 DNA reads as TGTGCCAGCAGCGCAGGGCAATATGGCTACACCTTC.